This T cell receptor beta chain came from a study of PD-1 blockade in mismatch repair-deficient tumors. Points from the study as a whole: After pembrolizumab, tumor-resident clones rose rapidly, then generally contracted before radiologic responses.

Germline CDR1 and CDR2: LNHDA and SQIVND (reference sequence). The CDR3 spans 15 residues. V lost 5 bases, J lost 2 bases, and 9 bases stayed unmatched. About this clone itself: Its antigen is as yet unknown.

Sequenced by immunoSEQ multiplex PCR; TCRdb stores in-frame clones only, minus some. The data contain 120,000 or so clones, almost 90% of them singletons. The TCR-sequenced patients were three responders to pembrolizumab. The source is an adult with mismatch repair-deficient cancer. The chain has TRBV19 and TRBJ2-7, with TRBD2 identical over 7 bases. Sequencing was performed on peripheral blood, taken just under 74 weeks after starting pembrolizumab. CDR3 DNA sequence: TGTGCCAGTAGTTATCGGCGGGAGCTGCCCTACGAGCAGTACTTC. This codes for CASSYRRELPYEQYF.